This paragraph reports one T cell receptor beta chain. The data belong to a study of blood T cell repertoires in COVID-19. Overall study: Samples of COVID-19 (acute and convalescent) were obtained from the United States, Italy and Spain. PBMCs, B-cell-depleted T cells, or T cells provided the cDNA or gDNA that made up the material.

CDR1 and CDR2 (germline): LGHDT, YNNKEL (reference sequence). The CDR3 runs 13 residues. Trimming shortened V by 3 bases and J by 7 bases, and 10 bases separated the two germline ends. As handled by the study authors: Estimation of nucleated cell counts relied on the amplification of reference gene primers. Sequencing used immunoSEQ multiplex PCR; TCRdb keeps in-frame clones, though not all of them. V and J calls and clone size are those listed in that table; D and trimming were worked out from the DNA. The sample consists of about 340,000 clones, 88% of them appearing once. During active infection, Seattle patients enrolled and were then monitored through disease.

This TCR derives from a woman in her seventies with COVID-19, enrolled during active disease. The specimen sequenced was peripheral blood. The chain links TRBV3-1 (or the pseudogene TRBV3-2) to TRBJ2-1, with D unclear. The CDR3 spells CASSHSYRNEQFF. As DNA, the CDR3 is TGTGCCAGCAGCCACTCCTACAGAAATGAGCAGTTCTTC.